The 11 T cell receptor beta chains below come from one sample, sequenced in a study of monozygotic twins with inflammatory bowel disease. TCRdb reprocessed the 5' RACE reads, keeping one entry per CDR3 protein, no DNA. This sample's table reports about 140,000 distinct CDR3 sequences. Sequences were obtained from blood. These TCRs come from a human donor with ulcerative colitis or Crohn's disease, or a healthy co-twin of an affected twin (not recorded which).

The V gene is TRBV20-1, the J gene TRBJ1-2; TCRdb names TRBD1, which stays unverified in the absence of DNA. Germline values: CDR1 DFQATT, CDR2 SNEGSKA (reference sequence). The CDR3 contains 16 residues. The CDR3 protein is CSARAKGQAVNYGYTF.

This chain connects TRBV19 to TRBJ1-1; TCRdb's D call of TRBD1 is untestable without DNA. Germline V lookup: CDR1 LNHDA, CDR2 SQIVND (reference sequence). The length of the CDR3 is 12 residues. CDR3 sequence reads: CATGAGITEAFF.

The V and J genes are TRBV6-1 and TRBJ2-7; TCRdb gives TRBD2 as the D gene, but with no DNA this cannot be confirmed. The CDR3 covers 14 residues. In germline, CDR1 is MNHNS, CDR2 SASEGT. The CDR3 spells CASSPSGTHYEQYF.

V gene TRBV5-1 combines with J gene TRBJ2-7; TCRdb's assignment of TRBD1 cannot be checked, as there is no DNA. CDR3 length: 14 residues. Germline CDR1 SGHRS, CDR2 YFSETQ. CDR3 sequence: CASSLQVSTYEQYF.

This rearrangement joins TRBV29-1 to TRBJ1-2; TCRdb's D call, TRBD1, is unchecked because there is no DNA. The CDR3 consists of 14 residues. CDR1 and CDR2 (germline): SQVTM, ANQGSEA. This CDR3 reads CSVPTGTGLFGYTF.

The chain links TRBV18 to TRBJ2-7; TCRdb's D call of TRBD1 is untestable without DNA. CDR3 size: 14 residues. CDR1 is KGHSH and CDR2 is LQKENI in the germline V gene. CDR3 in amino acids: CASSLRDRAYEQYF.

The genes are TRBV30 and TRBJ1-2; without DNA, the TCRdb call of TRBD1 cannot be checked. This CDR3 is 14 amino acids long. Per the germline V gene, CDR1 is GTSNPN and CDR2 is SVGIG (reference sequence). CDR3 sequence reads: CAWSVRQANYGYTF.

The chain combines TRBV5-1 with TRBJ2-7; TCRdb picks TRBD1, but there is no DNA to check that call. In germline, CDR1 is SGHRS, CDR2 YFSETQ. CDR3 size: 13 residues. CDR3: CASSSETGGEQYF.

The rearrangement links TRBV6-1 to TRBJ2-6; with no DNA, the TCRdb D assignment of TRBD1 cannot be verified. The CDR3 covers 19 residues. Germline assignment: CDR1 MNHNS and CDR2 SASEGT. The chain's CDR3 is CASRLGDRGWRTGANVLTF.

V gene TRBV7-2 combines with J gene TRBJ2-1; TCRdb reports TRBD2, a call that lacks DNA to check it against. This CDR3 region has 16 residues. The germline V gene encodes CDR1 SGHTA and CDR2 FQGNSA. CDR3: CASSRLRGGRYNEQFF.

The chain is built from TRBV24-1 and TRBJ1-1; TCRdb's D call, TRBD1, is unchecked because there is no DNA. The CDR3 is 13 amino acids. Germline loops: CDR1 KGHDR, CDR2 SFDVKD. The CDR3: CATSAGGSTEAFF.